Here is one T cell receptor (beta chain) with its context. This clonotype showed up many times. Its specific antigen is unknown. The input lacks base qualities; no much larger clone sits a single base away. Library prep was done by multiplex PCR. Sequencing relied on an Illumina HiSeq 4000. iRepertoire HTBI primers and Arm-PCR amplification of CDR3 regions were used to construct TCR beta libraries. Before sequencing, the PCR products underwent gel purification. For the original study's pipeline: Gene usage analysis of CDR3 amino acid clonotypes relied on the approximately 60 TRBV and about 13 TRBJ segments identified across samples. COPE and FqMerger were used to merge the filtered high-quality paired reads into contigs. BLAST was used to align contigs to the IMGT TRBV, TRBD and TRBJ reference genes, and CDR3 was defined following IMGT. Any clonotype with a frequency above 0.1% was classified as a highly expanded clone. Repertoire diversity was measured by Shannon entropy, and V-J evenness by the Gini coefficient. Clonotypes shared by more than one individual were considered public. TCRdb reprocessing: public reads trimmed at Q25 with fastp, clones called with MiXCR, in-frame beta chains kept. Rows with one shared CDR3 protein collapse into an entry with the most common genes and DNA. In this record, the V and J calls reflect TCRdb's handling and not the investigators' own analysis. The sample table lists over 450,000 distinct CDR3 sequences, about 12% of them with a count of one. Approximately 9% of the sample rests with the top ten.

Ends trimmed: V by 8 bases, J by 4 bases; bases unmatched to a gene: 1. CDR1 is given as SNHLY and CDR2 as FYNNEI, both from the germline V gene. The CDR3 sequence holds 12 residues, the cysteine and phenylalanine included. The entry retains the CDR3 DNA only, 36 bases that are in frame from base 1. This specimen comes from a study of regulatory T cells in long-lasting Graves disease (dated by TCRdb to the early 2020s). Context from the whole study: Patients with newly diagnosed Graves' disease had been on antithyroid drugs for under 3 months. A total of roughly 35 samples underwent TCR sequencing, from about 13 patients with persistent Graves' disease and about 20 patients with newly diagnosed Graves' disease. The study was conducted in China and was registered as a clinical trial. Persistent Graves' disease patients were compared with newly diagnosed Graves' disease patients by peripheral blood TCR sequencing and RNA sequencing. The paper's findings and limits, for the study overall: Sequencing and analysis were limited to the TCR beta chain. The study examined only peripheral blood because the primary lesion, thyroid tissue, could not be accessed. Persistent Graves' disease patients showed lower TCR Shannon entropy and fewer highly expanded clones than newly diagnosed patients, suggesting clonal expansion. Patients with persistent disease shared more public clonotypes (about 2,700) than newly diagnosed patients did (around 1,000). Preferential use of TRBV28, TRBJ1-2 and TRBJ2-5 was observed in persistent disease, whereas TRBV20-1 and TRBJ2-1 were favored in newly diagnosed disease. As a limitation, the authors acknowledged that the small sample size may reduce accuracy.

Interpreted using the paper, the time point label stands for: newly diagnosed GD, antithyroid drugs for less than 3 months. RNA was extracted from PBMCs in TRIzol for both TCR sequencing and RNA sequencing. The diagnosis of Graves' disease followed American Thyroid Association guidelines. Patients were recruited from an endocrinology department in Xi'an, China. Each patient gave about 8.1 milliliters of peripheral blood, collected in an EDTA anticoagulant tube. PBMCs were isolated by Ficoll Paque Plus density gradient separation without further T cell sorting. RNA quality was checked with an Agilent 2100 Bioanalyzer and agarose gel, and concentration with a NanoDrop 2000. This sample was shared with a second study, whose subject was T cells in Graves' hyperthyroidism and ophthalmopathy. Looking at the second paper: Graves' hyperthyroidism was defined as stable when no progression to ophthalmopathy occurred over 18 months of follow-up. Hyperthyroidism patients were newly diagnosed, with disease duration under 2 months, and aged 18 to 65 years. The study excluded patients with uncontrolled infections, other autoimmune diseases, pregnancy or lactation. Diagnoses were based on clinical symptoms, serum thyroxine and TRAb, thyroid ultrasound and orbital computed tomography. The first round of RT-PCR for the TCR CDR3 was performed with the HTBI primer set and the Qiagen OneStep RT-PCR kit. Most expanded thyroid clonotypes (frequency above 0.001) were also detected in blood, suggesting blood repertoires may reflect thyroid immune responses. In cross-validation, a model built on a 13 V-J signature told ophthalmopathy apart from stable hyperthyroidism with approximately 90% sensitivity and roughly 81% specificity, and in testing the same model reached 80%/75%. In validation, the model predicted progression to ophthalmopathy a median of around six months before onset, with about 64% sensitivity and 72.22% specificity. A discovery cohort of about 100 patients, approximately 45 with Graves' ophthalmopathy and under 60 with stable Graves' hyperthyroidism, was used to find distinguishing TCR V-J signatures. Prospective prediction of ophthalmopathy was tested in an independent validation cohort consisting of 18 hyperthyroidism patients and approximately 16 patients who later progressed to ophthalmopathy. The roughly 99 discovery patients were divided at random into training and test sets in a 7:3 ratio. In six Graves' hyperthyroidism patients, the study also compared T-cell repertoires from thyroid tissue with T-cell repertoires from blood. After sampling, hyperthyroidism patients received methimazole starting at 30 mg daily, and ophthalmopathy patients received high-dose intravenous methylprednisolone. Libraries were constructed in a second round of multiplex PCR, after which size selection and purification were performed. Paired-end sequencing of the libraries was performed with 100 bp reads on an Illumina HiSeq2000. Raw data were processed with SOAPnuke, discarding reads with adapters, uncalled bases, mean Phred below 15, or no exact constant-primer or identifier match. COPE v1.2.5 was used to merge high-quality paired reads, and clonotypes were defined as unique nucleotide sequences. Clonotypes were aligned to IMGT TRBV, TRBD and TRBJ reference segments using MiTCR v1.1. The analysis was restricted to V-J combinations with a frequency above 0.0001, which together covered 99% to 99.2% of the repertoires. The TCS score was defined as the ratio of F50 (clonal expansion) to E x V (chaos), calculated using BLOSUM62-based TCRdist between CDR3 peptides within each V-J. Welch's t-statistics and random forest reduced fewer than 550 V-J features to roughly 13, which were used in a naive Bayes classifier (R e1071). Sample size was not statistically predetermined, and blinding of investigators to group allocation was not performed. The paper describes TCR Vbeta CDR3 sequencing of 120 to 150 peripheral blood samples, made up of roughly 45 ophthalmopathy patients, some 80 hyperthyroidism patients and around 17 progressor patients.

The TCR sequence derives from a woman aged 25-40 years with Graves disease. Donor details come from another sample of the same person, matched by shared clones. Sample: peripheral blood mononuclear cells (PBMCs), taken at new diagnosis, from a patient treated with antithyroid drugs. The chain employs TRBV2 and TRBJ1-2; the central 10 bases match TRBD1. The DNA sequence follows: TGTGCCAGCGGACAGGGGGGCTATGGCTACACCTTC. Translated, this gives CASGQGGYGYTF. Full variable domain (CDR3 extended with the reference TRBV2 and TRBJ1-2 proteins): EPEVTQTPSHQVTQMGQEVILRCVPISNHLYFYWYRQILGQKVEFLVSFYNNEISEKSEIFDDQFSVERPDGSNFTLKIRSTKLEDSAMYFCASGQGGYGYTFGSGTRLTVV.